A single sample gave rise to the 31 T cell receptor beta chains below, sequenced in a study of lung T cells in sarcoidosis with Löfgren's syndrome. TCRdb independently ran MiXCR on the reads; one entry per CDR3 protein. Here the sample spans more than 8,500 distinct CDR3 sequences, approximately 20% being singletons. The specimen sequenced was CD4+ T cells from bronchoalveolar lavage. All receptors derive from a human donor with sarcoidosis (Löfgren's syndrome or another form), or a control subject (not recorded which).

This clonotype is deemed medium-sized (0.01 to 0.1%). The chain carries TRBV7-6 and TRBJ2-6; the D is unclear. Germline V gene data show CDR1 as SGHVS and CDR2 as FNYEAQ. CDR3 length equals 14 residues. V lost 5 bases to trimming and J lost 0 bases, with 5 bases between them. In nucleotides, the CDR3 is TGTGCCAGCAGCGTAAGCTCTGGGGCCAACGTCCTGACTTTC. Amino acids: CASSVSSGANVLTF.

This clonotype showed up many times. V gene TRBV28 combines with J gene TRBJ1-1; 8 bases are a match to TRBD1. CDR1 is MDHEN, CDR2 SYDVKM, per germline. The CDR3 runs to 13 residues. The J segment lost 0 bases and the V segment lost 7 bases, leaving 1 base of the junction unmatched. The CDR3 is CASMGQVNTEAFF. In nucleotides, the CDR3 is TGTGCCAGCATGGGACAGGTGAACACTGAAGCTTTCTTT. The variable domain in full, with the rest retrieved from reference TRBV28 and TRBJ1-1, is DVKVTQSSRYLVKRTGEKVFLECVQDMDHENMFWYRQDPGLGLRLIYFSYDVKMKEKGDIPEGYSVSREKKERFSLILESASTNQTSMYLCASMGQVNTEAFFGQGTRLTVV.

Regarding this clonotype: It may be a read error: a sequence one base away is much more abundant. Lacking the conserved final phenylalanine or tryptophan, this CDR3 likely reflects a read error. The J gene is TRBJ2-7, the V gene TRBV2, with D possibly called TRBD1 or TRBD2 (7 bases each). The V and J ends lost 6 bases and 4 bases respectively, with 13 bases between them. The germline gives CDR1 SNHLY, CDR2 FYNNEI. The CDR3 is 13 amino acids. The DNA of the CDR3 is TGTGCCAGCAGGGGAGGGGGCGATTACGAGCAGTACCTC. Translated, it gives CASRGGGDYEQYL.

Comment on this clonotype: A much bigger clone sits one base away, suggesting this may be a read error. J is TRBJ2-7 and V is TRBV7-2; 10 bases are shared with TRBD1. Germline V gene sequence: CDR1 SGHTA, CDR2 FQGNSA. Unmatched junction bases numbered 9, after V lost 5 bases and J lost 5 bases. The CDR3 has 15 amino acids. The CDR3 sequence is CASSIDRGRNHEQYF. CDR3 DNA sequence: TGTGCCAGCAGCATCGACAGGGGGCGTAACCACGAGCAGTACTTC.

At least ten counts were recorded for this clonotype. The chain couples TRBV7-9 to TRBJ2-3; either TRBD1 or TRBD2 may fit D (5 bases each). CDR3 length: 17 amino acids. The germline V gene encodes CDR1 SEHNR and CDR2 FQNEAQ (reference sequence). V was shortened by 4 bases and J by 4 bases, with 21 bases between the two germline ends. DNA of the CDR3: TGTGCCAGCAGCTCGAGCATTCTTAGGGACCCCCCAGATACGCAGTATTTT. It codes for CASSSSILRDPPDTQYF.

Sample share makes this clonotype medium-sized. The V and J genes are TRBV30 and TRBJ1-1; 8 bases are a match to TRBD1. V was pared by 4 bases and J by 6 bases, with 13 bases of the junction left unmatched. The CDR3 totals 15 residues. Per germline, CDR1 GTSNPN and CDR2 SVGIG (reference sequence). The CDR3 bases are TGTGCCTGGACCCCCCCCGGGACAGGAGTATCTGAAGCTTTCTTT. Protein sequence: CAWTPPGTGVSEAFF.

Note on this clonotype: Relative to the germline gene, one junction end is altered; a read error may explain this. The chain carries TRBV2 and TRBJ2-6, with D perhaps given as TRBD1 or TRBD2 (5 bases each). Germline V gene lookup returns CDR1 SNHLY and CDR2 FYNNEI. This CDR3 region has 13 residues. This CDR3 is CARTLFGGNVLTF. The CDR3 nucleotides read TGTGCCAGGACCCTCTTTGGGGGCAACGTCCTGACTTTC.

A remark on this clonotype: At one end, the junction sequence differs from germline, possibly due to a read error. The J gene is TRBJ1-5, the V gene TRBV3-1; D ambiguous. The germline V gene has CDR1 LGHDT and CDR2 YNNKEL (reference sequence). This CDR3 spans 15 amino acids. The CDR3 coding sequence is TGTGCCAGCAGCCAAGATCCGTCTCGTAATCATCCCCAGCATTTT. Protein: CASSQDPSRNHPQHF.

Sample share makes this clonotype medium-sized. V is TRBV27 and J is TRBJ1-5; D is ambiguous. V lost 2 bases, J lost 2 bases, and 7 bases lay in between. The CDR3 loop spans 14 amino acids. Germline-derived CDR1 and CDR2 are MNHEY and SMNVEV (reference sequence). The CDR3 sequence: CASSLGTGNQPQHF. The CDR3 DNA reads as TGTGCCAGCAGTTTAGGTACGGGCAATCAGCCCCAGCATTTT.

This clonotype was seen ten or more times. J is TRBJ2-7 and V is TRBV7-2, with D possibly TRBD2 on 7 matching bases. This CDR3 is built from 14 residues. Trimming pared 5 bases from V and 6 bases from J, leaving 17 bases between. CDR1 is SGHTA and CDR2 is FQGNSA in the germline V gene. The CDR3 region is CASSRDGGALEQYF. The CDR3 bases are TGTGCCAGCAGCCGGGATGGGGGGGCACTCGAGCAGTACTTC.

In this sample, this clonotype is medium-sized (0.01 to 0.1%). The chain employs TRBV7-6 and TRBJ2-7, with D perhaps being TRBD1 or TRBD2 (5 bases each). CDR3 size: 14 residues. V was pared by 6 bases and J by 9 bases, with 21 bases between. Germline V lookup: CDR1 SGHVS, CDR2 FNYEAQ. CDR3 in amino acids: CASSLGTAVDRQYF. The CDR3 DNA is TGTGCCAGCAGTCTCGGGACGGCCGTCGATAGGCAGTACTTC.

This clonotype is classed as large. V gene TRBV6-2 or TRBV6-3 combines with J gene TRBJ1-6, with D unclear. Germline V gene sequence: CDR1 MNHEY, CDR2 SVGEGT. The CDR3 is made up of 14 amino acids. V was clipped by 6 bases and J by 9 bases, with 15 bases between them. The CDR3, as DNA: TGTGCCAGCAGCCCTACAGTTGAAGGTTCACCCCTCCACTTT. It yields the protein CASSPTVEGSPLHF.

This clonotype came up many times. The chain has TRBV20-1 and TRBJ1-2; D call uncertain. Germline assignment: CDR1 DFQATT and CDR2 SNEGSKA (reference sequence). The CDR3 is 14 amino acids. Deletions cut 3 bases from V and 1 base from J, with 12 bases between. CDR3 amino acids: CSARPGTGNYGYTF. The CDR3 DNA sequence: TGCAGTGCTAGGCCCGGCACGGGTAACTATGGCTACACCTTC.

This clonotype was seen at least ten times. V and J are TRBV24-1 and TRBJ1-2, with D hard to call. This CDR3 region has 12 residues. Germline CDR1 and CDR2: KGHDR and SFDVKD. V lost 5 bases and J 6 bases, leaving 9 bases between the germline ends. This CDR3 reads CATSGTNDGYTF. The DNA of the CDR3 is TGTGCCACCAGTGGAACGAACGATGGCTACACCTTC.

This chain joins TRBV20-1 and TRBJ1-1; TRBD1 might be the D (6 bases). This CDR3 has 12 amino acids. Trimming took off 7 bases at V and 7 bases at J, with 16 bases between the two ends. Germline CDR1 and CDR2: DFQATT and SNEGSKA (reference sequence). CDR3 nucleotides: TGCAGTGGTCGTGGGGGGGGCAATGAAGCTTTCTTT. Translation gives CSGRGGGNEAFF.

Many counts were recorded for this clonotype. The chain joins TRBV5-4 to TRBJ1-2; D remains unclear. V was trimmed by 0 bases and J by 6 bases, leaving 6 bases between them. Germline values: CDR1 SGHNT, CDR2 YYREEE (reference sequence). The CDR3 length is 12 residues. The CDR3 sequence: CASSLGGDGYTF. The CDR3 nucleotides read TGTGCCAGCAGCTTGGGCGGGGATGGCTACACCTTC.

This clonotype has only a few counts. This chain links TRBV6-1 with TRBJ1-1; no definite D call. The V and J ends lost 8 bases and 1 base respectively, with 8 bases between them. The CDR3 extends over 12 amino acids. Germline lookup yields CDR1 MNHNS and CDR2 SASEGT. The CDR3 sequence: CASSPSNTEAFF. In DNA form, the CDR3 reads TGTGCCAGCTCCCCGTCGAACACTGAAGCTTTCTTT.

At least ten counts were recorded for this clonotype. The CDR3 DNA sequence: TGTGCCAGCAGTTCCGGGAGGGTTTTGGGCAATGAGCAGTTCTTC. It is translated as CASSSGRVLGNEQFF. The V call is TRBV28, the J call TRBJ2-1, with TRBD2 matching 8 bases. This CDR3 is 15 amino acids long. J was trimmed by 6 bases and V by 4 bases; bases with no gene match: 8. The germline V gene encodes CDR1 MDHEN and CDR2 SYDVKM. The full variable domain, its missing parts supplied by reference TRBV28 and TRBJ2-1, is DVKVTQSSRYLVKRTGEKVFLECVQDMDHENMFWYRQDPGLGLRLIYFSYDVKMKEKGDIPEGYSVSREKKERFSLILESASTNQTSMYLCASSSGRVLGNEQFFGPGTRLTVL.

The sample holds many counts of this clonotype. V and J are TRBV6-1 and TRBJ2-7, with TRBD2 matching over 12 bases. With 7 bases clipped from V and 6 bases from J, the junction kept 4 bases outside the gene matches. CDR1 and CDR2 (germline): MNHNS, SASEGT. The CDR3 is 13 residues long. The CDR3 reads CASMGTSGFEQYF. The CDR3 DNA reads TGTGCCAGCATGGGGACTAGCGGGTTCGAGCAGTACTTC.

This clonotype is medium-sized by share. The chain uses TRBV12-3 or TRBV12-4 and TRBJ1-1; the D is unclear. The germline V and J ends were trimmed by 3 bases and 6 bases, with 8 bases remaining between them. The CDR3 runs 12 residues. This CDR3 is CASSFQFAEAFF. Written as DNA, the CDR3 is TGTGCCAGCAGTTTCCAGTTCGCTGAAGCTTTCTTT.

This clonotype rates as medium-sized (0.01 to 0.1%). The CDR3 nucleotides read TGTGCCACCAGTGCAGGGGACAGGGGAAATCAGCCCCAGCATTTT. This translates into CATSAGDRGNQPQHF. The chain employs TRBV24-1 and TRBJ1-5; the match to TRBD1 covers 10 bases. Germline V CDR1 and CDR2: KGHDR, SFDVKD. The V and J ends lost 5 bases and 4 bases, in that order; junction bases with no gene match: 4. The CDR3 is 15 amino acids.

Of note for this clonotype: Possible read error: a much larger clone is one base away. The rearrangement joins TRBV27 to TRBJ2-7, with 9 bases fitting TRBD2. CDR1 and CDR2 from the germline V gene are MNHEY and SMNVEV (reference sequence). The CDR3 length is 15 residues. The CDR3 region has the DNA TGTGCCAGCAGGGGTCTTGGCGGGGGGGCAACCGAGCGGTACTTC. Translated, it gives CASRGLGGGATERYF.

V gene TRBV7-2 combines with J gene TRBJ2-1; weak D call: TRBD1 (6 bases). The V end lost 5 bases, the J end lost 3 bases, and 11 bases lay between the germline ends. The CDR3 is 14 residues long. Looked up from germline, CDR1 is SGHTA and CDR2 is FQGNSA. CDR3 bases: TGTGCCAGCAGCCCGACGGGACACTACAATGAGCAGTTCTTC. Translating it yields CASSPTGHYNEQFF.

Judged by abundance, this clonotype is medium-sized. The chain is built from TRBV6-1 and TRBJ2-1, with 10 bases aligning to TRBD1. V was pared by 5 bases and J by 6 bases, with 4 bases of the junction left unmatched. Germline lookup yields CDR1 MNHNS and CDR2 SASEGT. The CDR3 totals 14 residues. CDR3 sequence (DNA): TGTGCCAGCAGTTGGACAGGGGGTTTCAATGAGCAGTTCTTC. The encoded protein is CASSWTGGFNEQFF.

Many counts were recorded for this clonotype. The chain carries TRBV7-8 and TRBJ1-3; TRBD1 might be the D (5 bases). CDR1 is SGHVS, CDR2 FQNEAQ, per germline. The V and J ends lost 3 bases and 3 bases respectively, with 9 bases between them. CDR3 length equals 14 residues. CDR3 region: CASSLRGYGNTIYF. For the CDR3, the DNA is TGTGCCAGCAGCTTGCGGGGGTATGGAAACACCATATATTTT.

This clonotype was picked up many times. This chain connects TRBV7-8 to TRBJ2-4; D is uncertain. CDR1 is SGHVS and CDR2 is FQNEAQ in the germline V gene. Deletions cut 4 bases from V and 7 bases from J, with 17 bases between. There are 15 residues in the CDR3. The CDR3 bases are TGTGCCAGCAGCTCACCCCCCGCAACGAGGAACATTCAGTACTTC. Translation: CASSSPPATRNIQYF.

This clonotype was seen many times. The genes are TRBV5-1 and TRBJ1-2; 9 bases are a match to TRBD1. CDR3 length: 12 amino acids. V was pared by 3 bases and J by 8 bases, with 2 bases of the junction left unmatched. CDR1 and CDR2 (germline): SGHRS, YFSETQ. CDR3 in DNA: TGCGCCAGCAGCTGGGACAGGGACGGCTACACCTTC. Its protein product is CASSWDRDGYTF.

In the case of this clonotype: With a much larger clone just one base away, this may be a read error. The J gene is TRBJ2-7, the V gene TRBV6-6; no clear D. Germline CDR1 and CDR2: MNHNY and SVGAGI (reference sequence). The CDR3 consists of 15 residues. The germline V and J ends were trimmed by 5 bases and 0 bases, with 14 bases remaining between them. CDR3 residues: CASSTPGQSSYEQYF. CDR3 sequence (DNA): TGTGCCAGCAGTACCCCTGGGCAAAGCTCCTACGAGCAGTACTTC.

This chain uses TRBV7-2 with TRBJ2-7; 7 nucleotides align to TRBD1. The V gene end was trimmed by 1 base and the J gene end by 5 bases; junction bases not matched to a gene: 5. In germline, CDR1 is SGHTA, CDR2 FQGNSA. The CDR3 runs to 14 residues. CDR3 loop: CASSLGQGEHEQYF. In DNA form, the CDR3 reads TGTGCCAGCAGCTTAGGACAGGGTGAACACGAGCAGTACTTC.

This clonotype was counted ten times or more. In DNA, the CDR3 is TGCAGCGTTGGAGTCGGGAAGAACGAGCAGTACTTC. It encodes CSVGVGKNEQYF. The chain links TRBV29-1 to TRBJ2-7; maybe TRBD2 (5 bases). This CDR3 comprises 12 residues. Trimming stripped 4 bases from V and 5 bases from J, with 12 bases between. Germline CDR1 is SQVTM and CDR2 is ANQGSEA.

Worth noting for this clonotype: Being one base from a much bigger clone, this may be a read error. The genes are TRBV7-9 and TRBJ2-2; 9 positions agree with TRBD1. CDR1 and CDR2 from the germline V gene are SEHNR and FQNEAQ (reference sequence). There are 17 residues in the CDR3. DNA of the CDR3: TGTGCCAGCAGCTTAACCGGGACAGGGATTAACACCGGGGAGCCGTTTTTT. Its translation is CASSLTGTGINTGEPFF.